This TCR beta chain comes out of a study of read filtering for tumor transcriptome and immune sequencing. On the study more broadly: The cohort had over 16 men and approximately 14 women aged about 47 to 90, mean roughly 66 years. By R-ISS, stages I, II and III held approximately 8, 16 and 7 patients.

To note about this clonotype: Its target is not known.

Molecular barcoded adaptors covering alpha/delta and beta/gamma chains were used on roughly 370 ng RNA. One entry per CDR3 protein results from TCRdb running MiXCR on the reads. The sample includes around 130,000 distinct CDR3 sequences, 13% of them seen just once. Study outcomes and limitations: Approximately 82% of IR-seq clonotypes had one read, totaling around 4% of reads; RNA-seq: about 70% and 40%.

This CDR3 has 16 residues. The trim removed 4 bases at V and 4 bases at J, leaving 6 bases unmatched. Germline V gene sequence: CDR1 PRHDT, CDR2 FYEKMQ (reference sequence). Sequencing input: a population of CD138-negative cells sorted from bone marrow. This clonotype originated in a donor aged 40 or over with multiple myeloma. The J gene is TRBJ2-3, the V gene TRBV13; 12 bases are shared with TRBD2. The CDR3 DNA sequence: TGTGCCAGCAGCTCTGGGACTAGCGGGCCATCAGATACGCAGTATTTT. This codes for CASSSGTSGPSDTQYF.